This T cell receptor (beta chain) is drawn from a study of CD8 T cells in Susac syndrome. Random hexamers served to reverse transcribe roughly 0.45 to 1 ug RNA. TCRdb independently ran MiXCR on the immunoSEQ multiplex PCR reads; one entry per CDR3 protein. This sample has fewer than 200,000 distinct CDR3 sequences, with approximately 95% found just once. The CDR3 contains 14 residues. V lost 0 bases, J lost 6 bases, and 11 bases lay in between. Germline CDR1 and CDR2: MNHEY and SMNVEV (reference sequence). The chain has TRBV27 and TRBJ1-1; perhaps TRBD1 as D (5 bases). What was sequenced was CD8+ T cells from PBMCs. The clonotype comes from a human donor with multiple sclerosis. Here the CDR3 DNA reads TGTGCCAGCAGTTTATCCGCAGGGACGGCTGAAGCTTTCTTT. Its translation: CASSLSAGTAEAFF.